Presented here are 7 T cell receptor beta chains from one specimen sequenced in a study of control samples from healthy donors and cancer patients. Measured with immunoSEQ multiplex PCR; TCRdb has only the in-frame clones, and not every one. The profile shows around 200,000 clones, around 93% of them singletons. Material: blood. The receptors come from a man between 18 and 29 years old in good health.

This chain links TRBV6-5 with TRBJ1-4, with a weak D call TRBD1 (5 bases). V was pared by 7 bases and J by 15 bases, with 21 bases between. Germline loops: CDR1 MNHEY, CDR2 SVGAGI. The length of the CDR3 is 13 residues. The CDR3 nucleotides are TGTGCCAGCACCCCCACGGGGGGGAACACCTTGTTTTTT. Translated: CASTPTGGNTLFF.

This sequence joins TRBV24-1 and TRBJ2-6; 8 bases agree with TRBD1. The V segment lost 4 bases and the J segment 0 bases; nucleotides outside the gene matches: 10. The CDR3 is 19 amino acids. Germline V gene data show CDR1 as KGHDR and CDR2 as SFDVKD. The CDR3 bases are TGTGCCACCAGTGACCCCGCCCCGACAGGGGCCTCTGGGGCCAACGTCCTGACTTTC. It is translated as CATSDPAPTGASGANVLTF.

This clone occurred once. This chain joins TRBV5-1 and TRBJ2-3; 12 nucleotides agree with TRBD2. Germline V gene data show CDR1 as SGHRS and CDR2 as YFSETQ. The CDR3 is 17 amino acids. V lost 2 bases, J lost 0 bases, and 4 bases stayed unmatched. The CDR3 reads CASSFRGLAGSTDTQYF. DNA for the CDR3: TGCGCCAGCAGCTTCAGGGGACTAGCGGGTAGCACAGATACGCAGTATTTT.

V gene TRBV9 combines with J gene TRBJ1-3; D possibly corresponds to TRBD1 (6 bases). Germline V gene lookup returns CDR1 SGDLS and CDR2 YYNGEE. The length of the CDR3 is 14 residues. V shed 4 bases and J shed 8 bases, with 16 bases lying between them. Written as DNA, the CDR3 is TGTGCCAGCAGCATTGGACAGATATGGGACACCATATATTTT. Translated, it gives CASSIGQIWDTIYF.

The chain carries TRBV4-2 and TRBJ1-3, with TRBD1 as a possible D gene (6 bases). The V end lost 2 bases, the J end lost 0 bases, and 17 bases lay between the germline ends. This CDR3 region has 18 residues. Germline lookup yields CDR1 LGHNA and CDR2 YNFKEQ. Written as DNA, the CDR3 is TGTGCCAGCAGCCAAACGCCGCAAGCAGGGGTCTCTGGAAACACCATATATTTT. Encoded protein: CASSQTPQAGVSGNTIYF.

The rearrangement links TRBV24-1 to TRBJ2-3, with TRBD1 matching 7 bases. The CDR3 sequence is 17 residues long. Unmatched junction bases numbered 14, after V lost 5 bases and J lost 4 bases. Germline-derived CDR1 and CDR2 are KGHDR and SFDVKD. The CDR3 is CATSGNRGGVNSDTQYF. The CDR3 DNA is TGTGCCACCAGTGGAAACAGGGGTGGGGTAAATTCAGATACGCAGTATTTT.

The chain joins TRBV30 to TRBJ2-7; 8 bases align to TRBD1. CDR1 and CDR2 (germline): GTSNPN, SVGIG (reference sequence). The length of the CDR3 is 14 residues. V shed 1 base, J shed 3 bases, and the junction held 5 bases outside the gene matches. The CDR3 DNA is TGTGCCTGGAGTGGACGGACAGGGTTCTACGAGCAGTACTTC. Translation gives CAWSGRTGFYEQYF.